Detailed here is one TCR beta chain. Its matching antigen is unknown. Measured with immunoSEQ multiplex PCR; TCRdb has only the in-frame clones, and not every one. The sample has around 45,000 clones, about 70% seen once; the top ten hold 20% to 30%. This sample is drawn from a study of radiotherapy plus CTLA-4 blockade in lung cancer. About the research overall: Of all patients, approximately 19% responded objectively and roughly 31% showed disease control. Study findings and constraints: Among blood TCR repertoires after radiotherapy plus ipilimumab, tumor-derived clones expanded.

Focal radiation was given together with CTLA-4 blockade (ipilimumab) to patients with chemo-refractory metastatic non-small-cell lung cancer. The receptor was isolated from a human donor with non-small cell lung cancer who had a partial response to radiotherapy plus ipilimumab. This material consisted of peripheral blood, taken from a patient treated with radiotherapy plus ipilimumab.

CDR3 nucleotide sequence: TGTGCCAGCAGCCCCACCGGGGGGGATGCAGGGGGGCACACCATATATTTT. This translates into CASSPTGGDAGGHTIYF. The chain recombines TRBV7-6 with TRBJ1-3; 7 bases agree with TRBD1. The CDR3 has 17 residues. The germline V gene encodes CDR1 SGHVS and CDR2 FNYEAQ. V lost 5 bases and J lost 8; bases outside the gene matches: 18. Supplemented by reference TRBV7-6 and TRBJ1-3, the full variable domain reads GAGVSQSPRYKVTKRGQDVALRCDPISGHVSLYWYRQALGQGPEFLTYFNYEAQQDKSGLPNDRFSAERPEGSISTLTIQRTEQRDSAMYRCASSPTGGDAGGHTIYFGEGSWLTVV.